This T cell receptor (beta chain) was sequenced in a study of T cells after yellow fever vaccination. This clonotype was observed a handful of times. The junction had 13 bases not matched to a gene; V was cut back by 2 bases and J by 6 bases. CDR1 and CDR2 (germline): MNHEY, SVGAGI. The CDR3 runs to 18 residues. Production of TCR cDNA was by 5'RACE template switching, which also added a universal primer site and UMIs. Each CDR3 protein is one row after TCRdb ran MiXCR on the 5' RACE reads. The sample has some 250,000 distinct CDR3 sequences, less than 9% seen once. The TCR was taken from a man under 40 who received the YFV17D yellow fever vaccine. The V and J genes are TRBV6-5 and TRBJ2-1, with 10 bases that match TRBD2. Sequenced here: CD4+ T cells sorted from PBMCs, sampled 15 days after the yellow fever booster vaccination. CDR3 loop: CASSYPPSSSGRINEQFF. In DNA form, the CDR3 reads TGTGCCAGCAGTTACCCGCCTTCTTCTAGCGGGAGAATCAATGAGCAGTTCTTC.